This TCR beta chain emerged from a study of radiation and T cells in renal cell carcinoma. Between the trimmed V and J ends, which lost 4 bases and 5 bases, there was a span of 12 bases. Germline-derived CDR1 and CDR2 are SGDLS and YYNGEE. This CDR3 comprises 14 residues. This clone was observed a single time. The method was immunoSEQ multiplex PCR; TCRdb's version includes in-frame clones alone and lacks a portion of them. The sample records about 130,000 clones, approximately 82% being singletons. The sample's time point: baseline pretreatment blood. Treatment in this sample: 15 Gy SBRT to primary tumor, nephrectomy 4 weeks later.

The material was blood, obtained from a patient whose treatment included radiotherapy and nephrectomy. The chain has TRBV9 and TRBJ2-2, with unresolved D. This receptor was taken from a woman aged 60-70 years with renal cell carcinoma. CDR3 coding DNA: TGTGCCAGCAGCACGGCGACGAGGACCGGGGAGCTGTTTTTT. Amino acids: CASSTATRTGELFF.